A selection of T cell receptor beta chains follows, all from one sample in a study of blood T cell repertoires in COVID-19. Method: immunoSEQ multiplex PCR; TCRdb's copy keeps in-frame clones and lacks some. The repertoire has roughly 180,000 clones, 84% of them found once; the top ten carry around 7.6%. The material sequenced was peripheral blood. The receptor set was obtained from a middle-aged man who had recovered from COVID-19. The CDR3 runs from the conserved cysteine through the conserved F or W. D genes are given only for firm matches. For some rows the clone size is stated as once, few or many, or as a class when expanded; others skip it.

d_call clone_size j_call v_call cdr3_nt cdr3_aa
TRBD1 . TRBJ2-1 TRBV6-2/TRBV6-3 TGTGCCAGCAGTTACTGGCAGGGGGCTTTGTATGAGCAGTTCTTC CASSYWQGALYEQFF
TRBD1 few TRBJ2-5 TRBV6-5 TGTGCCAGCAGAATCCAGGGGGAGGAGACCCAGTACTTC CASRIQGEETQYF
. . TRBJ2-2 TRBV29-1 TGCAGCGTTGTTAGTGGAGACGGGGAGCTGTTTTTT CSVVSGDGELFF
TRBD2 . TRBJ2-1 TRBV28 TGTGCCAGTCGTAGCGGGAGGTCCAATGAGCAGTTCTTC CASRSGRSNEQFF
. . TRBJ1-5 TRBV7-6 TGTGCCAGCAGTACTTTGGGACAACCAAATCAGCCCCAGCATTTT CASSTLGQPNQPQHF
. . TRBJ2-5 TRBV7-3 TGTGCCAGCAGCTTAGGCGGTCTGGGTGAGACCCAGTACTTC CASSLGGLGETQYF
. . TRBJ2-7 TRBV24-1 TGTGCCACCAGTGATGGGCCCACCTACGAGCAGTACTTC CATSDGPTYEQYF
. . TRBJ2-2 TRBV4-1 TGCGCCAGCAGCCTATTCTTTGGGGGCACAACCGGGGAGCTGTTTTTT CASSLFFGGTTGELFF
. . TRBJ2-1 TRBV21-1 TGTGCCAGCAGCAAAGACAGGGTACCGTCCTACAATGAGCAGTTCTTC CASSKDRVPSYNEQFF
TRBD1 . TRBJ2-2 TRBV5-1 TGCGCCAGCAGCGTCGGACAGGGTAGTACCGGGGAGCTGTTTTTT CASSVGQGSTGELFF
. . TRBJ1-4 TRBV2 TGTGCCAGCAGTGAAAATGCCAGGAAAACAACTAATGAAAAACTGTTTTTT CASSENARKTTNEKLFF
. . TRBJ2-4 TRBV18 TGTGCCAGCTCACCGTTAGGGGGAGCCAAAAACATTCAGTACTTC CASSPLGGAKNIQYF
. . TRBJ2-2 TRBV5-1 TGCGCCAGCAGCTCGGGGACTGGCAACACCGGGGAGCTGTTTTTT CASSSGTGNTGELFF
. . TRBJ2-5 TRBV19 TGTGCCAGCCCAGGGACACAAGAGACCCAGTACTTC CASPGTQETQYF
. . TRBJ1-1 TRBV6-6 TGTGCCAGCAGTGACACAATAAACACTGAAGCTTTCTTT CASSDTINTEAFF
. . TRBJ1-1 TRBV15 TGTGCCACCAGCAGAGACTCCGAGGAGGCTTTCTTT CATSRDSEEAFF
TRBD1 . TRBJ2-1 TRBV7-3 TGTGCCAGCAGCGCGACAGGGAGCTCCTACAATGAGCAGTTCTTC CASSATGSSYNEQFF
. . TRBJ1-2 TRBV12-3/TRBV12-4 TGTGCCAGCAGCGCGGGGCAAATTTATGGCTACACCTTC CASSAGQIYGYTF
TRBD1 . TRBJ2-3 TRBV11-1 TGTGCCAGCAGCTTAGAGGCATACAGGGGTACAGATACGCAGTATTTT CASSLEAYRGTDTQYF
TRBD1 . TRBJ1-5 TRBV3-1/TRBV3-2 TGTGCCAGCAGCCAGGGGCAGGGGGGCAATCAGCCCCAGCATTTT CASSQGQGGNQPQHF
TRBD1 . TRBJ1-2 TRBV6-5 TGTGCCAGCAGTCACCTCCGGGACAGAAAGTATGGCTACACCTTC CASSHLRDRKYGYTF
. . TRBJ1-2 TRBV5-1 TGCGCCAGCAGCGGGGGAGGGGAAGGCTACACCTTC CASSGGGEGYTF
TRBD2 . TRBJ2-1 TRBV30 TGTGCCTGGAAAACGGGACTAGCGGGAAACGGTGAGCAGTTCTTC CAWKTGLAGNGEQFF
. . TRBJ1-4 TRBV30 TGTGCCTGGAAGCCCGGAGGGGAAAAACTGTTTTTT CAWKPGGEKLFF
. . TRBJ2-2 TRBV12-3/TRBV12-4 TGTGCCAGCAGTTTTCGGACCGGGGAGCTGTTTTTT CASSFRTGELFF
. . TRBJ2-1 TRBV7-2 TGTGCCAGCAGCTCCACCGGGACAAGTTACAATGAGCAGTTCTTC CASSSTGTSYNEQFF